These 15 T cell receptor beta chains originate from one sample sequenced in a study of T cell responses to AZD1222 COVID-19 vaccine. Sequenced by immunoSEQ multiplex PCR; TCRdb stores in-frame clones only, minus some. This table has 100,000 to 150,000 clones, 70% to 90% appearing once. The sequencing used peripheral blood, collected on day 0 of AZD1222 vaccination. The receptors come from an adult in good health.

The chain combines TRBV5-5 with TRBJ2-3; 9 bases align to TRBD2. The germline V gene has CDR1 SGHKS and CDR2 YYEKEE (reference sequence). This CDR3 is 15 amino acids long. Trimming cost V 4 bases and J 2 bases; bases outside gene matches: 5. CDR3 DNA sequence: TGTGCCAGCAGCGAGACTAGCGGCCACACAGATACGCAGTATTTT. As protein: CASSETSGHTDTQYF.

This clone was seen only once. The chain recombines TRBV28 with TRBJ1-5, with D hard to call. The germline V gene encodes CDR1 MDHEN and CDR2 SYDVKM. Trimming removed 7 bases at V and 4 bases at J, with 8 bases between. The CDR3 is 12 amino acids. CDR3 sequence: CASKDANQPQHF. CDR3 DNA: TGTGCCAGCAAGGATGCGAATCAGCCCCAGCATTTT.

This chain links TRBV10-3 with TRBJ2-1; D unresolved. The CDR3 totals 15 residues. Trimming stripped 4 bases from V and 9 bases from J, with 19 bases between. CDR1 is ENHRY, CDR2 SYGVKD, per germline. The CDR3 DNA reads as TGTGCCATCAGTGCCGGAACAGTTTTTTCTAGTGAGCAGTTCTTC. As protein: CAISAGTVFSSEQFF.

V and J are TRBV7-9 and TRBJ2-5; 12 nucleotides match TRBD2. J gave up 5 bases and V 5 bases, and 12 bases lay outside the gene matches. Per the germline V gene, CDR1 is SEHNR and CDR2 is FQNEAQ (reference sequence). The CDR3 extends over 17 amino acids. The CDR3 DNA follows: TGTGCCAGCAGCCCGAGAGCTAGCGGGAGGGCCTCGGAGACCCAGTACTTC. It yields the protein CASSPRASGRASETQYF.

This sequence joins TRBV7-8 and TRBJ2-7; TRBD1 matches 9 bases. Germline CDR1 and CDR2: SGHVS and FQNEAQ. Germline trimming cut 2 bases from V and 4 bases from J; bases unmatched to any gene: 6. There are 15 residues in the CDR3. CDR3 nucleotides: TGTGCCAGCAGCTTAAGGGGGGACAGGGCGTACGAGCAGTACTTC. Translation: CASSLRGDRAYEQYF.

Here the CDR3 reads CASSLGLSFPNTDTQYF. The CDR3 DNA reads as TGTGCCAGCAGCTTAGGATTGAGTTTCCCCAACACAGATACGCAGTATTTT. The chain combines TRBV7-2 with TRBJ2-3, with no clear D. V was clipped by 1 base and J by 2 bases, with 16 bases between them. The germline CDR1 and CDR2 sequences are SGHTA and FQGNSA. This CDR3 contains 17 residues. The variable domain in full, with the rest retrieved from reference TRBV7-2 and TRBJ2-3, is GAGVSQSPSNKVTEKGKDVELRCDPISGHTALYWYRQSLGQGLEFLIYFQGNSAPDKSGLPSDRFSAERTGGSVSTLTIQRTQQEDSAVYLCASSLGLSFPNTDTQYFGPGTRLTVL.

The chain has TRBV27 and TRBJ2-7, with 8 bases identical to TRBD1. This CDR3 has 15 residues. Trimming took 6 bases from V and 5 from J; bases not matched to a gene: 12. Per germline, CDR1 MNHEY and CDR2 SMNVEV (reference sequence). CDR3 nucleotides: TGTGCCAGCAGCCTTGGACAGGGTGACTTAGACGAGCAGTACTTC. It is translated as CASSLGQGDLDEQYF.

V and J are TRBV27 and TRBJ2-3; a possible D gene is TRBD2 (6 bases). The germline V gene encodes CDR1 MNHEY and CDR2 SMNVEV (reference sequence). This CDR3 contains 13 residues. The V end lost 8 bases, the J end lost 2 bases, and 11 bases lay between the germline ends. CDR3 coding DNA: TGTGCCAGCGGGGCGGGGACCACAGATACGCAGTATTTT. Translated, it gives CASGAGTTDTQYF.

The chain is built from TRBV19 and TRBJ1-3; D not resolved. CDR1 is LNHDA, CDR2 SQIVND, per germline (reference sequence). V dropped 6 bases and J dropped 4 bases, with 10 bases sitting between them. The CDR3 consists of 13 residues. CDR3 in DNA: TGTGCCAGTAGGTCCTCCGGCGGAAACACCATATATTTT. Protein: CASRSSGGNTIYF.

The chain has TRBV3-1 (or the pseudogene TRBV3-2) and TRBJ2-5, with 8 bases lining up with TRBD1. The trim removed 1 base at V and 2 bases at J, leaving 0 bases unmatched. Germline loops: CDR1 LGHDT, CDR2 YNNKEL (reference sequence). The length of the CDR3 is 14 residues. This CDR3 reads CASSQGTGQETQYF. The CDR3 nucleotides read TGTGCCAGCAGCCAAGGGACAGGGCAAGAGACCCAGTACTTC.

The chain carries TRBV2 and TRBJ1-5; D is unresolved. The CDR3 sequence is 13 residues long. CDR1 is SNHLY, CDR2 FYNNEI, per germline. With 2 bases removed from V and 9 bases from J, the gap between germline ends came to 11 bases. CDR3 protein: CASSESVFRPQHF. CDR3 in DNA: TGTGCCAGCAGTGAATCAGTATTCAGGCCCCAGCATTTT.

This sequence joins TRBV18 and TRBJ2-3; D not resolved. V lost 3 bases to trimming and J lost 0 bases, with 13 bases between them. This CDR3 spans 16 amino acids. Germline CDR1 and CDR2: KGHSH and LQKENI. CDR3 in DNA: TGTGCCAGCTCACCTCCGGGCCTAGGGAGCACAGATACGCAGTATTTT. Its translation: CASSPPGLGSTDTQYF.

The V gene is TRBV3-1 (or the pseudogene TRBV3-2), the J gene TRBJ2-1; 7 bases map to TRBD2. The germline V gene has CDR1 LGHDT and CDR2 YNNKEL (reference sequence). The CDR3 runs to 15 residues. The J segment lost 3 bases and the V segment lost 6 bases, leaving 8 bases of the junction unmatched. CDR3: CASSLMSGVYNEQFF. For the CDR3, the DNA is TGTGCCAGCAGTCTGATGAGCGGGGTCTACAATGAGCAGTTCTTC.

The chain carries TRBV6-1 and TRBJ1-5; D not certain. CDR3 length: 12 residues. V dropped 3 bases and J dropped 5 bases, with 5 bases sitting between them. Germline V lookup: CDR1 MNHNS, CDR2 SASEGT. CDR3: CASSDQDQPQHF. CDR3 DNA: TGTGCCAGCAGTGACCAAGATCAGCCCCAGCATTTT.

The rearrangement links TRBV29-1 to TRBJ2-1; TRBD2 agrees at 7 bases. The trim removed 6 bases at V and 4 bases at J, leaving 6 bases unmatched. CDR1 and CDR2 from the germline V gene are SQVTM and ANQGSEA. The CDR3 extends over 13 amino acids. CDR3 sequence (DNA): TGCAGCGTCACGGGAGGCCTATACAATGAGCAGTTCTTC. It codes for CSVTGGLYNEQFF.